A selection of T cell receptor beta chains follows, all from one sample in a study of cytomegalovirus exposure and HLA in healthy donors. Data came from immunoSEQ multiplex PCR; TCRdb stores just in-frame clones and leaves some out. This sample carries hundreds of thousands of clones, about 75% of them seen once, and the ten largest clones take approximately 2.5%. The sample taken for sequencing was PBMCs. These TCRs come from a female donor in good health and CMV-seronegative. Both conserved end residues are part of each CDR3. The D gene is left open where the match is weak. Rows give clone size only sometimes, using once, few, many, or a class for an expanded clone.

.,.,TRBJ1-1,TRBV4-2,TGTGCCAGCAGCCAAGATGGGGCAGGGGCCAGGGGCACTGAAGCTTTCTTT,CASSQDGAGARGTEAFF
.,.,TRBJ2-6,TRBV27,TGTGCCAGCAGTTTATCTACTGGGGCCAACGTCCTGACTTTC,CASSLSTGANVLTF
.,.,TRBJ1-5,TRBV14,TGTGCCAGCAGTAAGGGGGGGTCCAATCAGCCCCAGCATTTT,CASSKGGSNQPQHF
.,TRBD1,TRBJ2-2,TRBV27,TGTGCCAGCAGATCAGGACAGGTAAAGGACGGGGAGCTGTTTTTT,CASRSGQVKDGELFF
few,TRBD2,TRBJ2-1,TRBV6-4,TGTGCCAGCAGTGACGCGGGAGGGACCTACAATGAGCAGTTCTTC,CASSDAGGTYNEQFF
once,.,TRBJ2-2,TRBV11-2,TGTGCCAGCAGCTTCAAGGGCGGGTACGCGAGCGGGGAGCTGTTTTTT,CASSFKGGYASGELFF
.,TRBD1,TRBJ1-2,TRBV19,TGTGCCAGTAGTAGACAGGGGAGCGACTATGGCTACACCTTC,CASSRQGSDYGYTF
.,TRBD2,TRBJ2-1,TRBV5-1,TGCGCCAGCAGCTTAAGACTAGCGGGAGTCAATGAGCAGTTCTTC,CASSLRLAGVNEQFF
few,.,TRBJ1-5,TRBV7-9,TGTTCCAGCAGCCCCTCGGGGGTTCAGGGCAATCAGCCCCAGCATTTT,CSSSPSGVQGNQPQHF
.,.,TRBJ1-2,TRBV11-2,TGTGCCAGCAGCTTCGCCCTGGGGCAGGGTCTTAACTATGGCTACACCTTC,CASSFALGQGLNYGYTF
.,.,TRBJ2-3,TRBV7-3,TGTGCCAGCAGCTTACTAGGGGGAGCCACAGATACGCAGTATTTT,CASSLLGGATDTQYF
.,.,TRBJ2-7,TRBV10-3,TGTGCCATCAGTAATAGCGTCTCCTACGAGCAGTACTTC,CAISNSVSYEQYF
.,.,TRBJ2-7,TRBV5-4,TGTGCCAGCAGCTTTGGCGGGATAAAATCCTACGAGCAGTACTTC,CASSFGGIKSYEQYF
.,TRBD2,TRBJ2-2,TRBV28,TGTGCCAGCGAAACTAGCGTAGTGACCGGGGAGCTGTTTTTT,CASETSVVTGELFF
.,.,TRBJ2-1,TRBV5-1,TGCGCCAGCAGCTTGGAAGCCGAGCAGTTCTTC,CASSLEAEQFF
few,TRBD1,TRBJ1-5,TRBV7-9,TGTGCCAGCAGCTTGGAGGGGGCGAATCAGCCCCAGCATTTT,CASSLEGANQPQHF
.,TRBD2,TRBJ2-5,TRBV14,TGTGCCAGCAGCCAGACTAGCGCCAGGAGTGAGACCCAGTACTTC,CASSQTSARSETQYF
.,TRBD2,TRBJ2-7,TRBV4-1,TGCGCCAGCAGCCCACAAACTAGCGGGAGCGGCGAGCAGTACTTC,CASSPQTSGSGEQYF
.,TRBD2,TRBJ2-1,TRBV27,TGTGCCAGCAGTTCTAAAACTAGCGGCTCCTACAATGAGCAGTTCTTC,CASSSKTSGSYNEQFF
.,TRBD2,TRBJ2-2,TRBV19,TGTGCCAGTAGCACTCTAGCGGGGGGCAACACCGGGGAGCTGTTTTTT,CASSTLAGGNTGELFF
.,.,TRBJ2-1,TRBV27,TGTGCCAGCAGTTCTATGCCCCGGGGATCTTTAACCTACAATGAGCAGTTCTTC,CASSSMPRGSLTYNEQFF
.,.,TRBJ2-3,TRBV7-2,TGTGCCAGCAGCTTTCAGCGGGCTACGCAGTATTTT,CASSFQRATQYF
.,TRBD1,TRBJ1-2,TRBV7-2,TGTGCCAGCAGCTTAGAGGGGGCCGGTGGCTACACCTTC,CASSLEGAGGYTF
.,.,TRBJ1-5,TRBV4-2,TGTGCCAGCAGCCAAGGGTCAGGAAAAGGCCTCAATCAGCCCCAGCATTTT,CASSQGSGKGLNQPQHF
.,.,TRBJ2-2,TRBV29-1,TGCAGCGTTGACACCGGGAGCGGCACCGGGGAGCTGTTTTTT,CSVDTGSGTGELFF
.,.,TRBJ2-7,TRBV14,TGTGCCAGCAGCCAAGGAGGTCAGTTCGAGCAGTACTTC,CASSQGGQFEQYF
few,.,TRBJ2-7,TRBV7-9,TGTGCCAGCAGCTTAGCTCCAGGGTACGAGCAGTACTTC,CASSLAPGYEQYF
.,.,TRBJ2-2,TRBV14,TGTGCCAGCAGCCGGGGACTTGCCACCGGGGAGCTGTTTTTT,CASSRGLATGELFF
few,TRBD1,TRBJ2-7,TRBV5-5,TGTGCCAGCATCGGGACAGGGGCATTCTTTCAATACTTC,CASIGTGAFFQYF
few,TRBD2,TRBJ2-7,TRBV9,TGTGCCAGCAGCGCCACTAGCGGGCTGACCCACGAGCAGTACTTC,CASSATSGLTHEQYF
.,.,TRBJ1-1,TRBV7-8,TGTGCCAGCATCCTCCTCAGGGACACTGAAGCTTTCTTT,CASILLRDTEAFF
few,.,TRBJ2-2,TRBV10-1,TGCGCCAGCAGTGAGTCCAGAGGGGGGGGCACCGGGGAGCTGTTTTTT,CASSESRGGGTGELFF
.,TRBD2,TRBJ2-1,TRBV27,TGTGCCAGCAGTTCCATTACTAGCGGGCCTCCGATCTACAATGAGCAGTTCTTC,CASSSITSGPPIYNEQFF
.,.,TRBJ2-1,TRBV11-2,TGTGCCAGCAGCCTGGGACACCCCCGGAATGAGCAGTTCTTC,CASSLGHPRNEQFF
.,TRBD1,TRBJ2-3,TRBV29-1,TGCAGCGTCAAACCCGGGACAGCTAGCACAGATACGCAGTATTTT,CSVKPGTASTDTQYF
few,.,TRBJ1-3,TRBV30,TGTGCCTGGAGTATGGTGTGGGGCAGGGACTACTCTGGAAACACCATATATTTT,CAWSMVWGRDYSGNTIYF
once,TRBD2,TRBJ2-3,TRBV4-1,TGCGCCAGCAGCCAAGGGTTTAGCGGGAGCTATACGCAGTATTTT,CASSQGFSGSYTQYF